The 27 T cell receptor beta chains in this list originate from one sample, sequenced in a study of post-analysis software for immune sequencing data. Study-wide points: Five or six TRBV segments appeared more often in patients than in controls, and TRBV5-6, TRBV5-1 and TRBV20-1 were among these.

Unique molecular identifiers were present in the TCR beta cDNA libraries. MiXCR was run by TCRdb on the PCR reads, yielding one entry per CDR3 protein. Among roughly 800,000 distinct CDR3 sequences listed, under 60% were seen once. Their antigen targets remain unknown. Sequencing was performed on blood. Receptors were obtained from a girl aged 5-17 years with multiple sclerosis.

CDR3 residues: CASSPLAGGWETQYF. The DNA of the CDR3 is TGTGCCAGCAGCCCCCTAGCGGGAGGATGGGAGACCCAGTACTTC. This chain uses TRBV3-1 with TRBJ2-5; 11 bases match TRBD2. Trimming cost V 4 bases and J 5 bases; bases outside gene matches: 6. The CDR3 is made up of 15 amino acids. CDR1 LGHDT and CDR2 YNNKEL come from the germline V gene (reference sequence).

The CDR3 bases are TGTGCCAGCAGTTTTTTAGCAGACATGAACACTGAAGCTTTCTTT. Encoded protein: CASSFLADMNTEAFF. The V call is TRBV12-3 or TRBV12-4, the J call TRBJ1-1; D gene unclear. This CDR3 has 15 amino acids. V lost 3 bases, J lost 0 bases, and 11 bases lay in between.

This chain uses TRBV4-3 with TRBJ2-7, with no clear D. V gave up 0 bases and J gave up 3 bases, with 9 bases separating them. The CDR3 has 14 residues. Germline V gene sequence: CDR1 LGHNA, CDR2 YSLEER. The CDR3 loop is CASSQDPASYEQYF. In nucleotides, the CDR3 is TGCGCCAGCAGCCAAGACCCAGCAAGCTACGAGCAGTACTTC.

In DNA, the CDR3 is TGTGCCAGCAGCTGGGGACTAGCGGACAACTACGAGCAGTACTTC. It specifies CASSWGLADNYEQYF. V usage is TRBV6-2 or TRBV6-3 and J usage is TRBJ2-7; 11 bases map to TRBD2. The junction had 7 bases not matched to a gene; V was cut back by 6 bases and J by 3 bases. Germline values: CDR1 MNHEY, CDR2 SVGEGT. This CDR3 has 15 residues.

The chain joins TRBV9 to TRBJ2-4; tentatively, D is TRBD2 (6 bases). V was shortened by 0 bases and J by 6 bases, with 13 bases between the two germline ends. Germline V gives CDR1 SGDLS, CDR2 YYNGEE. The CDR3 is 15 residues long. This chain's CDR3 is CASSVGGGIGNIQYF. In DNA form, the CDR3 reads TGTGCCAGCAGCGTAGGGGGCGGGATAGGAAACATTCAGTACTTC. The entire variable domain, with the rest obtained from reference TRBV9 and TRBJ2-4, is as follows: DSGVTQTPKHLITATGQRVTLRCSPRSGDLSVYWYQQSLDQGLQFLIQYYNGEERAKGNILERFSAQQFPDLHSELNLSSLELGDSALYFCASSVGGGIGNIQYFGAGTRLSVL.

This clonotype was detected only a few times. CDR3 sequence: CSARDGTQYGYTF. DNA of the CDR3: TGCAGTGCTAGAGACGGGACACAGTATGGCTACACCTTC. V and J are TRBV20-1 and TRBJ1-2; D is perhaps TRBD1 (6 bases). CDR3 length: 13 amino acids. V was trimmed by 0 bases and J by 5 bases, leaving 10 bases between them. Germline lookup yields CDR1 DFQATT and CDR2 SNEGSKA (reference sequence).

CDR3 amino acids: CSVENNYNEQFF. The CDR3 region has the DNA TGCAGCGTTGAAAACAACTACAATGAGCAGTTCTTC. The chain recombines TRBV29-1 with TRBJ2-1, with D hard to call. The CDR3 is made up of 12 amino acids. V was trimmed by 2 bases and J by 3 bases, leaving 5 bases between them. Germline lookup yields CDR1 SQVTM and CDR2 ANQGSEA.

The chain uses TRBV30 and TRBJ1-1; D perhaps matches TRBD1 (5 bases). V gave up 3 bases and J gave up 2 bases, with 7 bases separating them. The CDR3 spans 12 residues. In germline, CDR1 is GTSNPN, CDR2 SVGIG (reference sequence). The CDR3 sequence: CAWRTANTEAFF. CDR3 in DNA: TGTGCCTGGAGGACAGCCAACACTGAAGCTTTCTTT.

J is TRBJ1-1 and V is TRBV9; 11 bases map to TRBD1. Germline-derived CDR1 and CDR2 are SGDLS and YYNGEE. V was pared by 4 bases and J by 1 base, with 3 bases of the junction left unmatched. CDR3 length equals 15 residues. The CDR3 region has the DNA TGTGCCAGCAGCCACGGACAGGGGGCGAACACTGAAGCTTTCTTT. Protein: CASSHGQGANTEAFF.

The chain joins TRBV25-1 to TRBJ2-5, with D possibly matching TRBD2 (6 bases). V lost 2 bases and J 4 bases, leaving 17 bases between the germline ends. The CDR3 is made up of 16 amino acids. CDR1 and CDR2 (germline): MGHDK, SYGVNS. Here the CDR3 reads CASSENWGDLRETQYF. The CDR3 DNA sequence: TGTGCCAGCAGTGAAAATTGGGGGGATCTGCGAGAGACCCAGTACTTC.

The chain joins TRBV20-1 to TRBJ2-7, with TRBD1 identical over 9 bases. The CDR3 extends over 16 amino acids. The V segment lost 3 bases and the J segment 1 base; nucleotides outside the gene matches: 10. CDR1 and CDR2 from the germline V gene are DFQATT and SNEGSKA (reference sequence). CDR3 in DNA: TGCAGTGCTAGGCTACAGGGGGCTCTCGGTTCCTACGAGCAGTACTTC. Translated, it gives CSARLQGALGSYEQYF.

The rearrangement uses TRBV27 and TRBJ2-1; D is unclear. This CDR3 is built from 13 residues. Trimming removed 1 base at V and 9 bases at J, with 10 bases between. Germline V gene sequence: CDR1 MNHEY, CDR2 SMNVEV (reference sequence). CDR3 region: CASSLFGRPEQFF. The DNA for the CDR3 is TGTGCCAGCAGTTTATTTGGTAGGCCTGAGCAGTTCTTC.

This clonotype came up a few times. The chain recombines TRBV9 with TRBJ2-3; D is possibly TRBD2 (5 bases). V lost 0 bases, J lost 3 bases, and 11 bases lay in between. This CDR3 is 15 amino acids long. Germline CDR1 reads SGDLS; CDR2 reads YYNGEE. The CDR3: CASSVESGLTDTQYF. DNA for the CDR3: TGTGCCAGCAGCGTAGAATCGGGGTTGACAGATACGCAGTATTTT.

This rearrangement joins TRBV10-3 to TRBJ2-7, with D possibly matching TRBD2 (7 bases). CDR1 and CDR2 from the germline V gene are ENHRY and SYGVKD. The CDR3 extends over 15 amino acids. V was trimmed by 3 bases and J by 3 bases, leaving 15 bases between them. CDR3 nucleotides: TGTGCCATCAGTGACCGGGGGGCGGCCCACTACGAGCAGTACTTC. This gives the protein CAISDRGAAHYEQYF.

There are many counts of this clonotype. This chain links TRBV5-1 with TRBJ2-6, with unresolved D. The CDR3 runs to 15 residues. Germline V gives CDR1 SGHRS, CDR2 YFSETQ. V was shortened by 0 bases and J by 0 bases, with 4 bases between the two germline ends. Written as DNA, the CDR3 is TGCGCCAGCAGCTTGGGGGGCTCTGGGGCCAACGTCCTGACTTTC. Protein: CASSLGGSGANVLTF. Variable domain in full (rest from reference TRBV5-1 and TRBJ2-6): KAGVTQTPRYLIKTRGQQVTLSCSPISGHRSVSWYQQTPGQGLQFLFEYFSETQRNKGNFPGRFSGRQFSNSRSEMNVSTLELGDSALYLCASSLGGSGANVLTFGAGSRLTVL.

J is TRBJ1-2 and V is TRBV5-1; D unresolved. The CDR3 sequence is 14 residues long. V was pared by 3 bases and J by 4 bases, with 13 bases between. Germline CDR1 and CDR2: SGHRS and YFSETQ. In DNA form, the CDR3 reads TGCGCCAGCAGCTCAGAAGGCGGTTCCTATGGCTACACCTTC. Protein sequence: CASSSEGGSYGYTF.

This clonotype was picked up a small number of times. The V and J genes are TRBV5-5 and TRBJ2-7, with D possibly being TRBD1 (6 bases). V was cut by 1 base and J by 3 bases, with 11 bases left in between. Germline V CDR1 and CDR2: SGHKS, YYEKEE (reference sequence). There are 14 residues in the CDR3. The CDR3 loop reads CASSLLGRGYEQYF. The CDR3 DNA is TGTGCCAGCAGCTTGTTGGGCAGGGGCTACGAGCAGTACTTC.

The chain recombines TRBV7-6 with TRBJ2-3; 15 bases fit TRBD2. The germline CDR1 and CDR2 sequences are SGHVS and FNYEAQ. This CDR3 comprises 16 residues. V lost 5 bases, J lost 3 bases, and 3 bases stayed unmatched. The CDR3 nucleotides read TGTGCCAGCAGCCCCGGGACTAGCGGGAGGACAGATACGCAGTATTTT. Amino acids: CASSPGTSGRTDTQYF. Variable domain in full (rest from reference TRBV7-6 and TRBJ2-3): GAGVSQSPRYKVTKRGQDVALRCDPISGHVSLYWYRQALGQGPEFLTYFNYEAQQDKSGLPNDRFSAERPEGSISTLTIQRTEQRDSAMYRCASSPGTSGRTDTQYFGPGTRLTVL.

The CDR3 loop reads CASSLNGGGGETQYF. In nucleotides, the CDR3 is TGTGCCAGCAGTTTAAACGGAGGTGGGGGTGAGACCCAGTACTTC. The genes are TRBV12-3 or TRBV12-4 and TRBJ2-5, with D tentatively TRBD1 or TRBD2 (5 bases each). The V gene lost 2 bases and the J gene lost 5 bases, with 15 bases spanning the gap. This CDR3 spans 15 amino acids.

This clonotype has more than one count but fewer than ten. This chain uses TRBV28 with TRBJ2-1; 14 bases map to TRBD2. The CDR3 runs 17 residues. Germline CDR1 reads MDHEN; CDR2 reads SYDVKM. J was trimmed by 4 bases and V by 4 bases; bases with no gene match: 6. The chain's CDR3 is CASSSRLAGGGYNEQFF. The CDR3, as DNA: TGTGCCAGCAGTTCGCGACTAGCGGGAGGGGGTTACAATGAGCAGTTCTTC.

There are a few counts of this clonotype. The chain recombines TRBV29-1 with TRBJ2-5; D uncertain. The V end lost 8 bases, the J end lost 4 bases, and 17 bases lay between the germline ends. The CDR3 runs to 13 residues. CDR1 is SQVTM and CDR2 is ANQGSEA in the germline V gene. The CDR3 sequence: CSIKWGSGETQYF. The CDR3 DNA is TGCAGCATCAAATGGGGTTCCGGAGAGACCCAGTACTTC.

This sequence joins TRBV19 and TRBJ2-4; 7 bases align to TRBD1. The germline gives CDR1 LNHDA, CDR2 SQIVND (reference sequence). J was trimmed by 4 bases and V by 7 bases; bases with no gene match: 10. This CDR3 spans 15 amino acids. The CDR3 loop reads CASTPGWDRKNIQYF. The CDR3 region has the DNA TGTGCCAGTACCCCTGGTTGGGACAGAAAAAACATTCAGTACTTC. Filled out from reference TRBV19 and TRBJ2-4, the complete variable domain reads DGGITQSPKYLFRKEGQNVTLSCEQNLNHDAMYWYRQDPGQGLRLIYYSQIVNDFQKGDIAEGYSVSREKKESFPLTVTSAQKNPTAFYLCASTPGWDRKNIQYFGAGTRLSVL.

The V and J genes are TRBV6-6 and TRBJ2-3, with 9 bases identical to TRBD2. The CDR3 contains 17 residues. Germline lookup yields CDR1 MNHNY and CDR2 SVGAGI (reference sequence). V lost 0 bases, J lost 5 bases, and 9 bases stayed unmatched. The CDR3 DNA sequence: TGTGCCAGCAGTTACTCTGGGTGGATAGCGGGAGAAGATACGCAGTATTTT. It specifies CASSYSGWIAGEDTQYF.

The CDR3 loop reads CASSSGLNRETQYF. CDR3 DNA sequence: TGTGCCAGCAGTTCAGGACTAAATCGGGAGACCCAGTACTTC. The rearrangement links TRBV7-9 to TRBJ2-7; possibly TRBD2 for D (6 bases). The tail of the sequence fits TRBJ2-5 better, so the J call may be wrong. The CDR3 sequence is 14 residues long. In germline, CDR1 is SEHNR, CDR2 FQNEAQ (reference sequence).

The genes are TRBV15 and TRBJ1-2; 7 positions agree with TRBD1. Trimming removed 5 bases from V and 3 bases from J; junction bases left unmatched: 6. Germline assignment: CDR1 LNHNV and CDR2 YYDKDF (reference sequence). The CDR3 has 14 residues. The CDR3 bases are TGTGCCACCAGCGAAAACAGGGGAGACTATGGCTACACCTTC. This sequence encodes CATSENRGDYGYTF.

The rearrangement uses TRBV7-9 and TRBJ1-2, with D possibly being TRBD1 (5 bases). CDR1 and CDR2 (germline): SEHNR, FQNEAQ (reference sequence). V was clipped by 5 bases and J by 4 bases, with 14 bases between them. The CDR3 loop spans 14 amino acids. The CDR3 here is CASSRVGVAYGYTF. In nucleotides, the CDR3 is TGTGCCAGCAGCCGAGTGGGGGTAGCCTATGGCTACACCTTC.

The rearrangement joins TRBV12-3 or TRBV12-4 to TRBJ2-1, with 10 bases lining up with TRBD1. The CDR3 covers 14 residues. The trim removed 10 bases at V and 7 bases at J, leaving 10 bases unmatched. CDR3 DNA: TGTGCCACCCAACCAGGGACAGGGGTTAATGAGCAGTTCTTC. It codes for CATQPGTGVNEQFF.